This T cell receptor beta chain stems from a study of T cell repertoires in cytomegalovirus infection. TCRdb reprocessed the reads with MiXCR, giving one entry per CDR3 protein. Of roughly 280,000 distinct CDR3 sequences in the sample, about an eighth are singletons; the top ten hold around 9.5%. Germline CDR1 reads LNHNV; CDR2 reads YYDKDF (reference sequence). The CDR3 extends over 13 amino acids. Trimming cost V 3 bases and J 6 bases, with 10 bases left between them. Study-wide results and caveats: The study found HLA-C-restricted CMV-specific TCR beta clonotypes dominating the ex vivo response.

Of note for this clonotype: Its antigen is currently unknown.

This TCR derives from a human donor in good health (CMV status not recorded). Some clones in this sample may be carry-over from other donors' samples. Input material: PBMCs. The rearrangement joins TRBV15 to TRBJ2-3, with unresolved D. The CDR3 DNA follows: TGTGCCACCAGCAGCCGCGAAGAGGATACGCAGTATTTT. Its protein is CATSSREEDTQYF.